The clone carrying this T cell receptor beta chain was found many times. The antigen is unknown. Sequencing was performed with immunoSEQ multiplex PCR; in TCRdb, only in-frame clones are kept and a portion is missing. This sample has about 12,000 clones, each found more than once. This sample was taken from a study of T cells after posttransplantation cyclophosphamide. General study points: Later blood repertoires were often dominated by clones from the donor CD8+ memory compartment.

The CDR3 loop spans 14 amino acids. The V and J ends lost 3 bases and 1 base respectively, with 10 bases between them. The sequence came from a woman aged 40-49 years in good health, CMV-negative, and a related stem cell transplant donor. The chain joins TRBV12-3 or TRBV12-4 to TRBJ2-7; D is perhaps TRBD2 (6 bases). The sample taken for sequencing was PBMCs. The CDR3 is CASSLLGGSYEQYF. DNA of the CDR3: TGTGCCAGCAGTTTGCTGGGGGGTTCCTACGAGCAGTACTTC.